This T cell receptor beta chain stems from a study of blood T cell repertoires in COVID-19. In the study overall: Samples came from the United States, Italy and Spain, spanning acute and convalescent COVID-19. Sample material is recorded as cDNA or gDNA derived from T cells, B-cell-depleted T cells, or PBMCs.

J gave up 4 bases and V 0 bases, and 2 bases lay outside the gene matches. From germline, CDR1 is MNHEY and CDR2 SVGAGI. This CDR3 region has 14 residues. Measured with immunoSEQ multiplex PCR; TCRdb has only the in-frame clones, and not every one. The table includes over 250,000 clones, approximately 86% detected once. Each participant's cohort was designated according to participant-reported clinical history. The chain links TRBV6-5 to TRBJ2-5; 7 bases fit TRBD1. The origin of this receptor is a woman between 18 and 30 years old who had recovered from COVID-19. What was sequenced was PBMCs or T cells enriched from blood (not recorded which). The CDR3 protein is CASSYSGGAETQYF. CDR3 nucleotides: TGTGCCAGCAGTTACTCAGGGGGCGCAGAGACCCAGTACTTC.